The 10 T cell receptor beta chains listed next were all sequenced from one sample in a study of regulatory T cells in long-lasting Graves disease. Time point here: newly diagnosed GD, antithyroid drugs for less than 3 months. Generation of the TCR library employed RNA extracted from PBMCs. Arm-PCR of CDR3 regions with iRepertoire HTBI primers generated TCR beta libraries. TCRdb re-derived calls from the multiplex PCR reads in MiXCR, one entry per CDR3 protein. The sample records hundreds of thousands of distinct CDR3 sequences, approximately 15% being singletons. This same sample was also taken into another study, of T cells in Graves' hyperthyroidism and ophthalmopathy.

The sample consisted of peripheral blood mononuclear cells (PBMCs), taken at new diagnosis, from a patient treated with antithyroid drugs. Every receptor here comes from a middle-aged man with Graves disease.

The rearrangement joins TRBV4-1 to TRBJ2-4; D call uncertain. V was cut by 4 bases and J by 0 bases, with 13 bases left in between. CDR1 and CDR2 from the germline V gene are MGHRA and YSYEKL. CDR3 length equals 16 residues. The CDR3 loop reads CASSLMRSLAKNIQYF. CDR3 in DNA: TGCGCCAGCAGCCTCATGAGGTCCCTAGCCAAAAACATTCAGTACTTC.

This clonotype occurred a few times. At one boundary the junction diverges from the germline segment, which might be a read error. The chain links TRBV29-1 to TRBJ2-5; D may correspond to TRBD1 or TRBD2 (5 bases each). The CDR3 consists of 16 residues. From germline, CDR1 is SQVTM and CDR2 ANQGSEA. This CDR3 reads CGVEDPFGADQETQYF. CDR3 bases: TGCGGCGTTGAAGATCCTTTCGGGGCAGACCAAGAGACCCAGTACTTC.

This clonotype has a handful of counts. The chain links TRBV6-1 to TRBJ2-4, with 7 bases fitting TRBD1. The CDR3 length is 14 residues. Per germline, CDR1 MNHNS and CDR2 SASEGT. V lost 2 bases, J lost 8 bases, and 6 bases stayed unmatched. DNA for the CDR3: TGTGCCAGCAGTGAATGGACAGGTTCAGACATTCAGTACTTC. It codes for CASSEWTGSDIQYF.

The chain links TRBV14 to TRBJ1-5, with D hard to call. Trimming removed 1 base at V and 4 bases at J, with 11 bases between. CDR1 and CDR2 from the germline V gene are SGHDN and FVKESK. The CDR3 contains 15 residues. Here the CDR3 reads CASSQGGSSNQPQHF. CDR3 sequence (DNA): TGTGCCAGCAGCCAAGGAGGGTCATCGAATCAGCCCCAGCATTTT. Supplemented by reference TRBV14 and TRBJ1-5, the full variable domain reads EAGVTQFPSHSVIEKGQTVTLRCDPISGHDNLYWYRRVMGKEIKFLLHFVKESKQDESGMPNNRFLAERTGGTYSTLKVQPAELEDSGVYFCASSQGGSSNQPQHFGDGTRLSIL.

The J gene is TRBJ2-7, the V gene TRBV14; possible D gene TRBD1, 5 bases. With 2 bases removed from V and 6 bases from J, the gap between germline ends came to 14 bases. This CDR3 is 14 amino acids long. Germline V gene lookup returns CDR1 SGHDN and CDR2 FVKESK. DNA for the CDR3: TGTGCCAGCAGCCAAACAGGCACGGTGGGCGAGCAGTACTTC. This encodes CASSQTGTVGEQYF.

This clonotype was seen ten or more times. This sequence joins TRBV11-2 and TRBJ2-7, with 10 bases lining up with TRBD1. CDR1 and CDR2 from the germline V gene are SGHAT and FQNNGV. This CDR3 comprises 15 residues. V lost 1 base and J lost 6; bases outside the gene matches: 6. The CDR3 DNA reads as TGTGCCAGCAGCTTAGGATGGGACAGGGGATCCGAGCAGTACTTC. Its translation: CASSLGWDRGSEQYF. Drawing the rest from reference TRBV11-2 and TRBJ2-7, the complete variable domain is EAGVAQSPRYKIIEKRQSVAFWCNPISGHATLYWYQQILGQGPKLLIQFQNNGVVDDSQLPKDRFSAERLKGVDSTLKIQPAKLEDSAVYLCASSLGWDRGSEQYFGPGTRLTVT.

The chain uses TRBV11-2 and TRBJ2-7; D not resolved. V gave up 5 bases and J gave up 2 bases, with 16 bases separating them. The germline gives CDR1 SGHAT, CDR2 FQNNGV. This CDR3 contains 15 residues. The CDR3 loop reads CASSLDKGRAYEQYF. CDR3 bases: TGTGCCAGCAGCCTCGACAAGGGAAGGGCCTACGAGCAGTACTTC.

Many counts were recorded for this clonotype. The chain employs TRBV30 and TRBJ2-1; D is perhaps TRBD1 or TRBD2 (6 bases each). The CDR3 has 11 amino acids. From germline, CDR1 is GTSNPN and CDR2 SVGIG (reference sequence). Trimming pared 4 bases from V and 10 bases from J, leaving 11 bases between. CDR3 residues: CAWNGGGEQFF. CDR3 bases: TGTGCCTGGAACGGGGGCGGAGAGCAGTTCTTC.

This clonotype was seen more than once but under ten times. CDR3 amino acids: CASSQVGSVGGDDYEQYF. In DNA, the CDR3 is TGTGCCAGCAGCCAAGTCGGTAGCGTTGGCGGGGACGACTACGAGCAGTACTTC. The chain couples TRBV3-1 to TRBJ2-7; D perhaps matches TRBD2 (6 bases). Germline V gives CDR1 LGHDT, CDR2 YNNKEL (reference sequence). The CDR3 is 18 residues long. Trimming left V 1 base short and J 3 bases short, with 22 bases between.

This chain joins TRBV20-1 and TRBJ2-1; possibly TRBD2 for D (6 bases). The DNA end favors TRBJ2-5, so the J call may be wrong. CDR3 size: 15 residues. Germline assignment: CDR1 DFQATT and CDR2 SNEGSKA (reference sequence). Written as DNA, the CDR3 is TGCAGTGCCCCCCCCCCCGCGGCCGGGGGAGAGACCCAGTACTTC. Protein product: CSAPPPAAGGETQYF.